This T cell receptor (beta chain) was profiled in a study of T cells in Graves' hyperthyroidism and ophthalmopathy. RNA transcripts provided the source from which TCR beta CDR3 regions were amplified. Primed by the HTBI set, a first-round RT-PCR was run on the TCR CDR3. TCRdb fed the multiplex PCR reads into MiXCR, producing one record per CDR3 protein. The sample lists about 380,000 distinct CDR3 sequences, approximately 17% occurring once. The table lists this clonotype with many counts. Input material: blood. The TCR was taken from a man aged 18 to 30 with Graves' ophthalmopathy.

The CDR3 sequence: CSATESDYGYTF. As DNA, the CDR3 is TGCAGTGCTACAGAATCGGACTATGGCTACACCTTC. The chain combines TRBV20-1 with TRBJ1-2; D remains unclear. Germline V gene lookup returns CDR1 DFQATT and CDR2 SNEGSKA (reference sequence). Deletions cut 4 bases from V and 3 bases from J, with 9 bases between. The CDR3 is made up of 12 amino acids.